Following are 24 T cell receptor beta chains from one sample sequenced in a study of blood T cell repertoires in COVID-19 (TCRdb year 2020). Library preparation used the immunoSEQ multiplex PCR assay. The immuneACCESS repertoire file appears here via TCRdb, limited to in-frame rearrangements. These files lack a portion of the clones; in checked studies, under half of the deficit traces to unresolved V genes, and the cause of the others is not known. A total of about 36,000 clones appear in this sample, roughly 78% of them only once. The ten largest clones capture 33% of the sample. The specimen was peripheral blood. These receptors originate from a man aged 60 to 75 with acute or convalescent COVID-19.

The CDR3: CASSLSGGGSGEQYF. CDR3 coding DNA: TGTGCCAGCAGCCTCAGCGGTGGGGGCTCGGGCGAGCAGTACTTC. The chain combines TRBV28 with TRBJ2-7, with D possibly TRBD1 on 6 matching bases. The CDR3 contains 15 residues. Germline CDR1 reads MDHEN; CDR2 reads SYDVKM. The ends were cut back, 6 bases at V and 6 bases at J, with 21 bases in the middle. Full variable domain (missing parts from reference TRBV28 and TRBJ2-7): DVKVTQSSRYLVKRTGEKVFLECVQDMDHENMFWYRQDPGLGLRLIYFSYDVKMKEKGDIPEGYSVSREKKERFSLILESASTNQTSMYLCASSLSGGGSGEQYFGPGTRLTVT.

The chain combines TRBV6-1 with TRBJ2-6; D not certain. The length of the CDR3 is 15 residues. Germline CDR1 MNHNS, CDR2 SASEGT. V gave up 3 bases and J gave up 3 bases, with 9 bases separating them. For the CDR3, the DNA is TGTGCCAGCAGTGATGTTTTACATGGGGCCAACGTCCTGACTTTC. Translating it yields CASSDVLHGANVLTF.

The genes are TRBV24-1 and TRBJ2-2, with a tentative D call TRBD1 (5 bases). Trimming took 7 bases from V and 7 from J, leaving 12 bases between them. The CDR3 spans 13 residues. Looked up from germline, CDR1 is KGHDR and CDR2 is SFDVKD. The CDR3 bases are TGTGCCACCAGGGGGCTCAAATTCGGGGAGCTGTTTTTT. This gives the protein CATRGLKFGELFF.

This clone was counted only a few times. The rearrangement joins TRBV10-3 to TRBJ2-5; weak D call: TRBD1 (6 bases). CDR1 is ENHRY and CDR2 is SYGVKD in the germline V gene. V shed 3 bases and J shed 3 bases, with 14 bases lying between them. The CDR3 is 15 residues long. In DNA form, the CDR3 reads TGTGCCATCAGTGACCAGCCTCCAGGGGAAGAGACCCAGTACTTC. Translated: CAISDQPPGEETQYF.

The V and J genes are TRBV6-4 and TRBJ2-5; 11 nucleotides match TRBD1. The CDR3 is 21 amino acids. The V gene end was trimmed by 2 bases and the J gene end by 5 bases; junction bases not matched to a gene: 22. Germline CDR1 and CDR2: MRHNA and SNTAGT. The CDR3 is CASSDHGQGAGILRAGETQYF. CDR3 coding DNA: TGTGCCAGCAGTGACCACGGACAGGGGGCTGGAATCCTCCGGGCGGGGGAGACCCAGTACTTC.

A remark on this clone: One end of the junction is discordant with germline, which a read error may explain. The chain uses TRBV7-2 and TRBJ2-1; D is possibly TRBD2 (5 bases). Germline V CDR1 and CDR2: SGHTA, FQGNSA. The CDR3 is 16 amino acids. The CDR3 DNA reads TGTGCCAGCAGTTTAGATCTGGGTGGGAGAGCGGATGAGCAGTTCTTC. Translated: CASSLDLGGRADEQFF.

This clone was seen only once. The CDR3 coding sequence is TGTGCCAGCAGCGTATCCCCTCTACCCTACGAGCAGTACTTC. It encodes CASSVSPLPYEQYF. The genes are TRBV9 and TRBJ2-7; D is unresolved. Germline CDR1 is SGDLS and CDR2 is YYNGEE. The length of the CDR3 is 14 residues. The V end was cut by 1 base, the J end by 2 bases, with 10 bases between. The complete variable domain, with remaining parts taken from reference TRBV9 and TRBJ2-7, reads DSGVTQTPKHLITATGQRVTLRCSPRSGDLSVYWYQQSLDQGLQFLIQYYNGEERAKGNILERFSAQQFPDLHSELNLSSLELGDSALYFCASSVSPLPYEQYFGPGTRLTVT.

This clone was found a few times. The chain employs TRBV5-4 and TRBJ1-2; no clear D gene. This CDR3 region has 13 residues. Trimming left V 0 bases short and J 3 bases short, with 6 bases between. CDR1 and CDR2 (germline): SGHNT, YYREEE (reference sequence). The CDR3 loop is CASSLESYYGYTF. Here the CDR3 DNA reads TGTGCCAGCAGCTTGGAAAGCTACTATGGCTACACCTTC.

In its sample, this clone was seen once. V usage is TRBV24-1 and J usage is TRBJ2-4; 13 bases are a match to TRBD2. The germline V gene has CDR1 KGHDR and CDR2 SFDVKD. Trimming took 4 bases from V and 3 from J; bases not matched to a gene: 14. The CDR3 totals 20 residues. CDR3 DNA sequence: TGTGCCACCAGTGAGACCGGACTAGCGGGAGAGTTAAGTCACAAAAACATTCAGTACTTC. This translates into CATSETGLAGELSHKNIQYF.

The rearrangement uses TRBV5-1 and TRBJ2-7; D is unclear. Trimming took off 2 bases at V and 4 bases at J, with 4 bases between the two ends. CDR1 SGHRS and CDR2 YFSETQ come from the germline V gene. The CDR3 runs to 11 residues. CDR3 sequence: CASSFGYEQYF. DNA of the CDR3: TGCGCCAGCAGCTTCGGTTACGAGCAGTACTTC.

The chain recombines TRBV6-2 or TRBV6-3 with TRBJ2-7, with TRBD1 identical over 7 bases. V lost 1 base, J lost 7 bases, and 7 bases stayed unmatched. This CDR3 region has 14 residues. Germline V gene lookup returns CDR1 MNHEY and CDR2 SVGEGT. CDR3 bases: TGTGCCAGCAGTTACTTATCGGGACAGTGGGAGCAGTACTTC. This gives the protein CASSYLSGQWEQYF.

As for this clone: The identical CDR3 is also encoded by other nucleotide sequences in the sample. The chain combines TRBV3-1 (or the pseudogene TRBV3-2) with TRBJ1-5; 10 bases fit TRBD1. The CDR3 spans 16 residues. V dropped 1 base and J dropped 2; count of bases not matched to a gene: 2. CDR1 and CDR2 from the germline V gene are LGHDT and YNNKEL (reference sequence). The CDR3, as DNA: TGTGCCAGCAGCCAAGGGGACAGGGGTGGCAATCAGCCCCAGCATTTT. Residues: CASSQGDRGGNQPQHF.

In DNA form, the CDR3 reads TGTGCCAGCAGTTTAAAGGCCATCAGGATAAACCCAAATCAGCCCCAGCATTTT. Residues: CASSLKAIRINPNQPQHF. V and J are TRBV27 and TRBJ1-5; no firm D call. With 2 bases removed from V and 4 bases from J, the gap between germline ends came to 21 bases. Germline loops: CDR1 MNHEY, CDR2 SMNVEV (reference sequence). CDR3 length: 18 amino acids.

CDR3 residues: CASSVGGNMNTEAFF. The CDR3, as DNA: TGTGCCAGCAGCGTAGGAGGCAACATGAACACTGAAGCTTTCTTT. The J gene is TRBJ1-1, the V gene TRBV9; D is undetermined. CDR1 SGDLS and CDR2 YYNGEE come from the germline V gene. Trimming removed 0 bases at V and 0 bases at J, with 9 bases between. The CDR3 runs 15 residues.

J is TRBJ1-2 and V is TRBV5-5, with D possibly being TRBD1 (6 bases). CDR3 length equals 16 residues. With 4 bases removed from V and 4 bases from J, the gap between germline ends came to 20 bases. Germline CDR1 SGHKS, CDR2 YYEKEE (reference sequence). Here the CDR3 DNA reads TGTGCCAGCAGCCTCGCGGACAGAGCTGGAGGCTATGGCTACACCTTC. Its translation: CASSLADRAGGYGYTF.

The gene calls are TRBV5-1 and TRBJ1-4; 7 positions agree with TRBD1. CDR1 and CDR2 (germline): SGHRS, YFSETQ. V was clipped by 4 bases and J by 4 bases; unmatched bases: 4. The CDR3 extends over 14 amino acids. CDR3 sequence: CASSTGTVNEKLFF. CDR3 nucleotide sequence: TGCGCCAGCAGCACGGGGACAGTTAATGAAAAACTGTTTTTT.

The chain carries TRBV5-6 and TRBJ2-7; maybe TRBD1 (6 bases). Germline V gives CDR1 SGHDT, CDR2 YYEEEE. The CDR3 sequence is 13 residues long. Deletions cut 4 bases from V and 0 bases from J, with 8 bases between. CDR3 sequence reads: CASSRGGSYEQYF. CDR3 sequence (DNA): TGTGCCAGCAGCCGAGGGGGCTCCTACGAGCAGTACTTC.

CDR3 region: CAIREGNISGANVLTF. The CDR3 DNA sequence: TGTGCCATCAGGGAGGGCAACATCTCTGGGGCCAACGTCCTGACTTTC. The chain recombines TRBV10-3 with TRBJ2-6; D is possibly TRBD2 (6 bases). The germline CDR1 and CDR2 sequences are ENHRY and SYGVKD. V was cut by 6 bases and J by 0 bases, with 12 bases left in between. The length of the CDR3 is 16 residues.

The V gene is TRBV15, the J gene TRBJ2-7; D is unclear. The CDR3 spans 13 residues. From germline, CDR1 is LNHNV and CDR2 YYDKDF (reference sequence). The V end was cut by 0 bases, the J end by 3 bases, with 6 bases between. CDR3 in amino acids: CATSRDPGYEQYF. DNA of the CDR3: TGTGCCACCAGCAGAGATCCGGGCTACGAGCAGTACTTC.

The sample holds a few counts of this clone. The chain uses TRBV2 and TRBJ1-6; TRBD1 agrees at 7 bases. CDR1 is SNHLY and CDR2 is FYNNEI in the germline V gene. The J segment lost 7 bases and the V segment lost 8 bases, leaving 11 bases of the junction unmatched. The length of the CDR3 is 15 residues. CDR3 in DNA: TGTGCCAGCTCAGGGGGGCTGGATAGGAATTCACCCCTCCACTTT. This codes for CASSGGLDRNSPLHF.

The chain combines TRBV7-8 with TRBJ2-2, with no clear D. The CDR3 has 13 amino acids. Deletions cut 1 base from V and 6 bases from J, with 6 bases between. The germline V gene has CDR1 SGHVS and CDR2 FQNEAQ. CDR3 DNA sequence: TGTGCCAGCAGCTTAGGCGGCGCCGGGGAGCTGTTTTTT. Translating it yields CASSLGGAGELFF. Based on the CDR3 plus reference TRBV7-8 and TRBJ2-2, the full variable domain is GAGVSQSPRYKVAKRGQDVALRCDPISGHVSLFWYQQALGQGPEFLTYFQNEAQLDKSGLPSDRFFAERPEGSVSTLKIQRTQQEDSAVYLCASSLGGAGELFFGEGSRLTVL.

The chain uses TRBV7-2 and TRBJ1-2, with unresolved D. V was shortened by 3 bases and J by 0 bases, with 14 bases between the two germline ends. The V gene's germline CDR1 is SGHTA and CDR2 FQGNSA. The CDR3 totals 16 residues. For the CDR3, the DNA is TGTGCCAGCAGCTTTAGTTCCTCCGGTGCTAACTATGGCTACACCTTC. Protein product: CASSFSSSGANYGYTF.

The V gene is TRBV7-2, the J gene TRBJ2-5; 11 bases align to TRBD2. The V and J ends lost 1 base and 2 bases, in that order; junction bases with no gene match: 12. Germline CDR1 SGHTA, CDR2 FQGNSA. This CDR3 contains 19 residues. Written as DNA, the CDR3 is TGTGCCAGCAGCTTAGATAGGGCTAGCGGGAGGTGGGAACAAGAGACCCAGTACTTC. This gives the protein CASSLDRASGRWEQETQYF.

The chain joins TRBV11-2 to TRBJ2-5; unclear D gene. The germline V and J ends were trimmed by 2 bases and 3 bases, with 7 bases remaining between them. This CDR3 has 13 amino acids. Germline V gene lookup returns CDR1 SGHAT and CDR2 FQNNGV. DNA of the CDR3: TGTGCCAGCAGCTTATGGGCCAAAGAGACCCAGTACTTC. Translation: CASSLWAKETQYF. Filled out from reference TRBV11-2 and TRBJ2-5, the complete variable domain reads EAGVAQSPRYKIIEKRQSVAFWCNPISGHATLYWYQQILGQGPKLLIQFQNNGVVDDSQLPKDRFSAERLKGVDSTLKIQPAKLEDSAVYLCASSLWAKETQYFGPGTRLLVL.